This T cell receptor beta chain was captured in a study of cytomegalovirus exposure and HLA in healthy donors. Concerning this clone itself: Its target is unknown.

Among the roughly 120 subjects of the validation cohort, separate from the approximately 670-subject first cohort, were the donors. Study outcomes and limitations: Most TCR sequences were seen very rarely across donors, but some public TCRs occurred in many. About 150 TCR beta chains were listed as cytomegalovirus-associated.

Trimming removed 2 bases from V and 4 bases from J, with 16 bases in between. This CDR3 comprises 16 residues. CDR1 is SGHRS and CDR2 is YFSETQ in the germline V gene. Repertoires were generated with immunoSEQ multiplex PCR, while TCRdb's copy carries only in-frame clones and drops some. The sample includes 68,000 or so clones, 80% to 90% of them seen just once. The sequence came from a woman younger than 30 in good health and CMV-seronegative. The chain has TRBV5-1 and TRBJ1-3; maybe TRBD1 (5 bases). Sequencing used PBMCs. CDR3 DNA sequence: TGCGCCAGCAGCTTCGGCTTCCGGGGGTTGGGAAACACCATATATTTT. Its translation is CASSFGFRGLGNTIYF. Combining the CDR3 with reference TRBV5-1 and TRBJ1-3 gives the whole variable domain KAGVTQTPRYLIKTRGQQVTLSCSPISGHRSVSWYQQTPGQGLQFLFEYFSETQRNKGNFPGRFSGRQFSNSRSEMNVSTLELGDSALYLCASSFGFRGLGNTIYFGEGSWLTVV.